This TCR beta chain is drawn from a study of T cell repertoires in cytomegalovirus infection (dated by TCRdb to the late 2010s). Some background on the complete study: Because public TCR beta signatures pointed to carriage of CMV infection together with the matching HLA type, the HLA type of each donor mattered for the analysis.

What the study reported, not specific to this receptor: In both this cohort and an independent 352-donor cohort, the cumulative frequency of public TCR beta family members distinguished carriers of CMV infection plus the relevant HLA type. The ex vivo response was dominated by HLA-C-restricted CMV-specific TCR beta clonotypes, and the single most frequent clonotype in two of eight donors was supplied by these HLA-C-restricted clonotypes.

The sequencing machine was an Illumina HiSeq 1500. The public sequencing data were trimmed at Q25 with fastp and processed into clonotypes with MiXCR by TCRdb, which kept only in-frame beta chains. CDR3 protein duplicates are merged, each entry listing the most common genes and DNA. The sample yields more than 650,000 distinct CDR3 sequences; less than 40% were counted once. The ten largest clones add up to 2.5% to 3.5% of the sample. Deletion took 4 bases off V and 0 bases off J, with a span of 12 bases between the germline ends. The cysteine opens and the phenylalanine closes a CDR3 of 16 amino acids. Of all the DNA, just the CDR3 is kept, 48 bases in frame from base 1. Concerning this clonotype: No cognate antigen has been identified for it. No base quality values were provided; no much bigger clone lies one nucleotide off.

The TCR sequence derives from a human donor in good health (CMV status not recorded). Some clones in this sample may be carry-over from other donors' samples. The sequenced sample was PBMCs. Recombination connected TRBV12-3 or TRBV12-4 to TRBJ1-4; a weak D assignment points to TRBD1 (5 bases agree). The bases read TGTGCCAGCAGTTGGGGACCGATAGCAACTAATGAAAAACTGTTTTTT. This is translated as CASSWGPIATNEKLFF.